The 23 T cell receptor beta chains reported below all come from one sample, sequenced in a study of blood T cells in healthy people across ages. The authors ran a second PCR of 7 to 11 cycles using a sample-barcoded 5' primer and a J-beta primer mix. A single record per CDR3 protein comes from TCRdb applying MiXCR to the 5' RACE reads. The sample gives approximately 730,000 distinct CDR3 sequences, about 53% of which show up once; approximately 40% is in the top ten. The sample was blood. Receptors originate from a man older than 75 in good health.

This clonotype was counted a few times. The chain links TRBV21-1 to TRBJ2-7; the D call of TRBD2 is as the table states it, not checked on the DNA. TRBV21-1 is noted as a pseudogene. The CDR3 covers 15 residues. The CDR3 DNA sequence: TGTGCCAGCAGCAAAGTTCCCTCGGCCCACTACGAGCAGTACTTC. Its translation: CASSKVPSAHYEQYF.

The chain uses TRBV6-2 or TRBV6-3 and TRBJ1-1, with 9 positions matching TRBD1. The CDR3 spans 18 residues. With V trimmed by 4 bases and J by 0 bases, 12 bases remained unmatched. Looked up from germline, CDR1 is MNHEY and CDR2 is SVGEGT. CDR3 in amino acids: CASSFYPPGQGLNTEAFF. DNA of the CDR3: TGTGCCAGCAGTTTCTACCCCCCGGGACAGGGATTGAACACTGAAGCTTTCTTT.

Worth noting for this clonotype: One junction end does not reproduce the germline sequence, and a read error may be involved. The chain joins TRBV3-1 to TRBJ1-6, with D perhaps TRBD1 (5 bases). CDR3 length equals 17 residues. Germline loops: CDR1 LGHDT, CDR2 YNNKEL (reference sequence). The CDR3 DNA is TGTGCCAGCAGCCCCGAAAACTGGGGGGTTTGGAATTCACACCTCCACTTT. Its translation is CASSPENWGVWNSHLHF.

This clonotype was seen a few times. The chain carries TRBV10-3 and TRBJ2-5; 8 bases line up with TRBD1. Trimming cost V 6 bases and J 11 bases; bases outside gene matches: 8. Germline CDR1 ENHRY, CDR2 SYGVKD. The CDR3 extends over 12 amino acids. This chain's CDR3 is CAIREDRAEQYF. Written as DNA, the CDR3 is TGTGCCATCAGGGAGGACAGGGCAGAGCAGTACTTC.

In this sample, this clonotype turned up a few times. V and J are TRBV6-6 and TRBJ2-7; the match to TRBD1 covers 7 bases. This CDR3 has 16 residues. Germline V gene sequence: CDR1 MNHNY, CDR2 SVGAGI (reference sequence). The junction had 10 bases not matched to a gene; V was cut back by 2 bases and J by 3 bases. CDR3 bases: TGTGCCAGCAGTTACGGGTCCGCCAGGGGGAACTACGAGCAGTACTTC. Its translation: CASSYGSARGNYEQYF.

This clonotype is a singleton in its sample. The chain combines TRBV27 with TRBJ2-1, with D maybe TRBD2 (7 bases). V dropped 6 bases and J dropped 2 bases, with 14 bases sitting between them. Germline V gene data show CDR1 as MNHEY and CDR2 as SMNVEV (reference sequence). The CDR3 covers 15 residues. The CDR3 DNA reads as TGTGCCAGCAGGCTAAGGGGGAGGGCCTACAATGAGCAGTTCTTC. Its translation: CASRLRGRAYNEQFF.

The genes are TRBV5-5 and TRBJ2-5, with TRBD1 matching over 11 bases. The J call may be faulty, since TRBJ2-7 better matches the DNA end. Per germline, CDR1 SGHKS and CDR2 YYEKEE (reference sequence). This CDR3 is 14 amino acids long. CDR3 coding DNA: TGTGCCAGCAGCATCGGGACAGGGGGGTTCGAGCAGTACTTC. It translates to CASSIGTGGFEQYF.

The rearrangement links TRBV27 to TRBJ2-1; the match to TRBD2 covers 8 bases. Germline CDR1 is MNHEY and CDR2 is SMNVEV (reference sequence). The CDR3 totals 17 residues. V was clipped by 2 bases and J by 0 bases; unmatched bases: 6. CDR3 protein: CASSLVSSGSSYNEQFF. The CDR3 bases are TGTGCCAGCAGTTTAGTTTCCAGCGGGAGCTCCTACAATGAGCAGTTCTTC.

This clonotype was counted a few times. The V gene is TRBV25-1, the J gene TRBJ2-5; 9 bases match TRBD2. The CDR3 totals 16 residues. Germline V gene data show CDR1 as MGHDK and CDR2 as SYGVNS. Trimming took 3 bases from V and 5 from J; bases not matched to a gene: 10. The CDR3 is CASSDSGGGTRETQYF. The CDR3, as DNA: TGTGCCAGCAGTGATAGCGGGGGAGGGACCCGGGAGACCCAGTACTTC. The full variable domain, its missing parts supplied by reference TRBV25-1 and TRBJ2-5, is EADIYQTPRYLVIGTGKKITLECSQTMGHDKMYWYQQDPGMELHLIHYSYGVNSTEKGDLSSESTVSRIRTEHFPLTLESARPSHTSQYLCASSDSGGGTRETQYFGPGTRLLVL.

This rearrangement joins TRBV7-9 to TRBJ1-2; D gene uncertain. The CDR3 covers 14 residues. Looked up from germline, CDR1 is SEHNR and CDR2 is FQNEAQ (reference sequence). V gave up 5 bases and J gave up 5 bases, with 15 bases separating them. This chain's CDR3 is CASSPPTEPYGYTF. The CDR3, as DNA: TGTGCCAGCAGCCCTCCGACGGAACCTTATGGCTACACCTTC.

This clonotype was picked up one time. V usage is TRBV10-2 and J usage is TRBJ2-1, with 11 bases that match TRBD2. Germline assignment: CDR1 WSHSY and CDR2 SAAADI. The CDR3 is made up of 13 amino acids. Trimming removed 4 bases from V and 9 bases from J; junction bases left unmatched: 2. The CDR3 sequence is CASSVLAGVEQFF. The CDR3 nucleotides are TGCGCCAGCAGTGTACTAGCGGGAGTTGAGCAGTTCTTC.

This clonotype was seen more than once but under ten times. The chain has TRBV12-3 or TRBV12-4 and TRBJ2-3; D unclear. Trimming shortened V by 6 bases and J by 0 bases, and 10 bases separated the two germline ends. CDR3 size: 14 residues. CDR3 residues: CASRMAESTDTQYF. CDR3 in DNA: TGTGCCAGCAGGATGGCGGAAAGCACAGATACGCAGTATTTT.

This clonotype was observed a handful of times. The CDR3, as DNA: TGCAGTGCTAGAGCCAGCTATGGCTACACCTTC. It is translated as CSARASYGYTF. The V call is TRBV20-1, the J call TRBJ1-2; D is undetermined. This CDR3 region has 11 residues. Germline V gene sequence: CDR1 DFQATT, CDR2 SNEGSKA (reference sequence). The V and J ends lost 1 base and 4 bases respectively, with 4 bases between them.

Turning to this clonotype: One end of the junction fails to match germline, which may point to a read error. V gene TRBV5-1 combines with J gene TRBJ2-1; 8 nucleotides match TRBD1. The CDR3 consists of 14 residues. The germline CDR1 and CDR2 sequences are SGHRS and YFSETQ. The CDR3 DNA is TGCGCCAGCAGCCCCGGGACAGGATACACTGAGCAGTTCTTC. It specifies CASSPGTGYTEQFF.

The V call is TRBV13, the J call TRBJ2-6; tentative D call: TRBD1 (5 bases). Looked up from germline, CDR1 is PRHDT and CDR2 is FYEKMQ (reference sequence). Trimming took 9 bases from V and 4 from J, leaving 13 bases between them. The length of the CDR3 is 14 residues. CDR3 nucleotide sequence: TGTGCCAGTGGCAGGGTGTCCGGGGCCAACGTCCTGACTTTC. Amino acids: CASGRVSGANVLTF.

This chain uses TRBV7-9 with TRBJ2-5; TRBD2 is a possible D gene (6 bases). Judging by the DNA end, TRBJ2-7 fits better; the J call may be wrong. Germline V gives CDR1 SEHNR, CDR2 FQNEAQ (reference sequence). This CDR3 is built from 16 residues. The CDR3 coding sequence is TGTGCCAGCAGCTGGAGAGGAAGCCAGGACTACTACGAGCAGTACTTC. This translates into CASSWRGSQDYYEQYF.

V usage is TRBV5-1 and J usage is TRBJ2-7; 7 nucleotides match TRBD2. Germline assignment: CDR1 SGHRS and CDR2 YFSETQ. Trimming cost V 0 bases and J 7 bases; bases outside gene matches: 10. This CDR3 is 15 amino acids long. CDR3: CASSLGVAGVGEQYF. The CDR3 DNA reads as TGCGCCAGCAGCTTGGGAGTCGCGGGAGTCGGGGAGCAGTACTTC. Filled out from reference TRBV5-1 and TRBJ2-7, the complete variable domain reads KAGVTQTPRYLIKTRGQQVTLSCSPISGHRSVSWYQQTPGQGLQFLFEYFSETQRNKGNFPGRFSGRQFSNSRSEMNVSTLELGDSALYLCASSLGVAGVGEQYFGPGTRLTVT.

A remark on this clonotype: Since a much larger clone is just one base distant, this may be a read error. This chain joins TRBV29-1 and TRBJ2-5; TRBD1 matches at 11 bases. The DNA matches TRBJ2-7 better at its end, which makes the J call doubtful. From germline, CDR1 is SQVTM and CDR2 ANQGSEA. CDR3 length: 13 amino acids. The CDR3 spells CSAGQGAGHEQYF. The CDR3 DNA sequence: TGCAGCGCTGGACAGGGGGCGGGCCACGAGCAGTACTTC.

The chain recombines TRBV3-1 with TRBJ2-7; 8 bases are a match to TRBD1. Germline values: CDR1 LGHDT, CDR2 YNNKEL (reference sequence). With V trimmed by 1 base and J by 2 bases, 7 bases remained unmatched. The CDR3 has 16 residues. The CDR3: CASSQAPQGAAYEQYF. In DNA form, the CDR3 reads TGTGCCAGCAGCCAAGCCCCCCAGGGGGCGGCCTACGAGCAGTACTTC.

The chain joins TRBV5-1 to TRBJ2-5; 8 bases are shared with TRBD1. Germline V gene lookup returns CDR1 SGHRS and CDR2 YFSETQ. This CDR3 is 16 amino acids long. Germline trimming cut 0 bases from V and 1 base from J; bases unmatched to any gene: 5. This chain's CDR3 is CASSLGQGPTQETQYF. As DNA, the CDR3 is TGCGCCAGCAGCTTGGGACAGGGGCCTACCCAAGAGACCCAGTACTTC.

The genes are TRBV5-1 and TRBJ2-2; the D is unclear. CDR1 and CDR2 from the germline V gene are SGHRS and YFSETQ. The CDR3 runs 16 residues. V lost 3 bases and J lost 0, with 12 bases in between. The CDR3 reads CASSSARRTNTGELFF. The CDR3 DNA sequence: TGCGCCAGCAGCTCAGCCCGCCGTACGAACACCGGGGAGCTGTTTTTT.

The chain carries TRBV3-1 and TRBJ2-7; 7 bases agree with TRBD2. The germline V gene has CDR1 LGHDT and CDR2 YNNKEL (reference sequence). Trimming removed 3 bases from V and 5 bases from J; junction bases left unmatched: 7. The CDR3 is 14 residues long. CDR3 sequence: CASSQRERAHEQYF. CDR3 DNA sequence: TGTGCCAGCAGCCAGCGGGAGAGGGCCCACGAGCAGTACTTC.

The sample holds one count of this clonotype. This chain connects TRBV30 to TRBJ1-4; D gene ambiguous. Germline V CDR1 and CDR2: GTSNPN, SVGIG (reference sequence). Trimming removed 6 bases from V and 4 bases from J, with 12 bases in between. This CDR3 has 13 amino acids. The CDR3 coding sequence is TGTGCCTGCAGCAGCGGACGTAATGAAAAACTGTTTTTT. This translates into CACSSGRNEKLFF. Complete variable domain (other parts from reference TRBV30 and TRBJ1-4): SQTIHQWPATLVQPVGSPLSLECTVEGTSNPNLYWYRQAAGRGLQLLFYSVGIGQISSEVPQNLSASRPQDRQFILSSKKLLLSDSGFYLCACSSGRNEKLFFGSGTQLSVL.